This TCR beta chain was profiled in a study of T cells in Graves' hyperthyroidism and ophthalmopathy. Many counts were recorded for this clonotype. Its antigen is currently unknown. RNA transcripts provided the source from which TCR beta CDR3 regions were amplified. The study used the HTBI primer set for a first-round RT-PCR of the TCR CDR3. Via MiXCR, TCRdb re-called the multiplex PCR reads, giving one row per CDR3 protein. The data hold around 290,000 distinct CDR3 sequences, with about 14% observed a single time. Overall study results and limits: Ophthalmopathy was model-predicted a median about 6.9 months pre-onset.

Diagnoses used clinical symptoms, serum thyroxine and TRAb, thyroid ultrasound and orbital computed tomography. It was 8 to 10 ml of fresh peripheral blood that supplied the PBMCs. This CDR3 contains 12 residues. Germline values: CDR1 SQVTM, CDR2 ANQGSEA. The V gene lost 0 bases and the J gene lost 9 bases, with 9 bases spanning the gap. V usage is TRBV29-1 and J usage is TRBJ2-1; D gene uncertain. The clonotype originates from a woman younger than 45 with Graves' hyperthyroidism that later progressed to Graves' ophthalmopathy. The sequenced material came from blood. The DNA of the CDR3 is TGCAGCGTTGAAGATTTTGAGCCTGAGCAGTTCTTC. Encoded protein: CSVEDFEPEQFF.